These 5 T cell receptor beta chains were sequenced from one sample in a study of post-analysis software for immune sequencing data. For these receptors, no antigen is known. Findings of the study overall: Four to six TRBV segments appeared more often in patients than in controls, and TRBV5-6, TRBV5-1 and TRBV20-1 were among these.

Each TCR beta cDNA library carried unique molecular identifiers. MiXCR, run by TCRdb on the PCR reads, gives a single entry per CDR3 protein. The data contain about 260,000 distinct CDR3 sequences, 36% of them singletons. The sample taken for sequencing was blood. The receptors were sampled from a girl under 18 with multiple sclerosis.

This clonotype occurred once. Being one base from a much bigger clone, this may be a read error. V gene TRBV12-3 or TRBV12-4 combines with J gene TRBJ1-1; 7 nucleotides line up with TRBD1. After removal of 11 bases from V and 0 bases from J, the junction contained 6 bases not matched to a gene. This CDR3 is 13 amino acids long. The CDR3 bases are TGTGCCGCCAGGGGGGTCGTGAACACTGAAGCTTTCTTT. This codes for CAARGVVNTEAFF.

At least ten counts were recorded for this clonotype. The V gene is TRBV7-2, the J gene TRBJ2-1; D may be TRBD1 (6 bases). The CDR3 covers 14 residues. In germline, CDR1 is SGHTA, CDR2 FQGNSA. Trimming took off 5 bases at V and 6 bases at J, with 14 bases between the two ends. The CDR3 spells CASSLRYRVNEQFF. The CDR3, as DNA: TGTGCCAGCAGCCTTCGATACAGGGTCAATGAGCAGTTCTTC.

This clonotype was found many times. The CDR3 nucleotides are TGTGCCATCAGTGAGCTCGCTACAGGGGGCGGGAAGACCCAGTACTTC. Amino acids: CAISELATGGGKTQYF. V gene TRBV10-3 combines with J gene TRBJ2-5; 9 nucleotides align to TRBD1. Trimming took 2 bases from V and 6 from J; bases not matched to a gene: 10. This CDR3 spans 16 amino acids. CDR1 and CDR2 from the germline V gene are ENHRY and SYGVKD.

The chain employs TRBV7-9 and TRBJ1-4, with D perhaps matching TRBD1 (5 bases). Germline loops: CDR1 SEHNR, CDR2 FQNEAQ (reference sequence). The CDR3 length is 14 residues. V lost 3 bases and J 4 bases, leaving 9 bases between the germline ends. The CDR3 protein is CASSFRDGNEKLFF. In DNA form, the CDR3 reads TGTGCCAGCAGCTTCAGGGATGGTAATGAAAAACTGTTTTTT.

V gene TRBV29-1 combines with J gene TRBJ2-1, with TRBD1 matching 11 bases. J lost 6 bases, V lost 3 bases, and 4 bases had no gene match. The CDR3 has 14 amino acids. Germline V gene lookup returns CDR1 SQVTM and CDR2 ANQGSEA. DNA of the CDR3: TGCAGCGTTGATCCCGGGACAGGGGGCAATGAGCAGTTCTTC. Protein sequence: CSVDPGTGGNEQFF.